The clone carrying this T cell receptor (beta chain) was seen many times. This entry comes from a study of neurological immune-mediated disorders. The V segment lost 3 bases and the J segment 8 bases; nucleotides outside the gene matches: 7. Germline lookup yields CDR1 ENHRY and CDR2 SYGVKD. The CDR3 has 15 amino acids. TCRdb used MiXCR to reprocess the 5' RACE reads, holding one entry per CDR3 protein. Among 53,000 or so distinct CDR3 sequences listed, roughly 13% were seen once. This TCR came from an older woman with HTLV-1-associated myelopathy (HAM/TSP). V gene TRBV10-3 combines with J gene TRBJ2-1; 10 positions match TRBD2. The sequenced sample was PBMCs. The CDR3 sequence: CAISDPSGSSDEQFF. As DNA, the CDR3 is TGTGCCATCAGTGATCCTAGCGGGAGTTCTGATGAGCAGTTCTTC.